Sequencing of this T cell receptor (beta chain) was carried out in a study of regulatory T cells in long-lasting Graves disease. Study results and caveats: The persistent group shared 2,500 or so public clonotypes, more than the approximately 890 shared by new patients.

CDR3 regions were amplified by Arm-PCR using iRepertoire HTBI primers to build TCR beta libraries. In the original analysis: Samples jointly harbored roughly 62 TRBV and 15 or so TRBJ segments. Each CDR3 protein gets one entry after TCRdb re-called the multiplex PCR reads with MiXCR. The V and J calls follow TCRdb's processing rather than the paper's. The profile covers around 400,000 distinct CDR3 sequences, with roughly 15% appearing a single time and 22% taken by the ten largest. This clonotype appeared a few times. As yet, its antigen is unknown. Noted time point: newly diagnosed GD, antithyroid drugs for less than 3 months. PBMC RNA served as the TCR library source. Peripheral blood, at nine milliliters, went into EDTA tubes. CDR3 length: 10 amino acids. V lost 7 bases to trimming and J lost 4 bases, with 7 bases between them. The V gene's germline CDR1 is SQVTM and CDR2 ANQGSEA.

The receptor was isolated from a female donor with Graves disease. The J gene is TRBJ1-1, the V gene TRBV29-1, with D tentatively TRBD1 (5 bases). The sequenced sample was peripheral blood mononuclear cells (PBMCs), obtained at new diagnosis, from a patient treated with antithyroid drugs. Here the CDR3 reads CSGGGTEAFF. CDR3 in DNA: TGCAGCGGGGGGGGCACTGAAGCTTTCTTT. Variable domain in full (rest from reference TRBV29-1 and TRBJ1-1): SAVISQKPSRDICQRGTSLTIQCQVDSQVTMMFWYRQQPGQSLTLIATANQGSEATYESGFVIDKFPISRPNLTFSTLTVSNMSPEDSSIYLCSGGGTEAFFGQGTRLTVV.